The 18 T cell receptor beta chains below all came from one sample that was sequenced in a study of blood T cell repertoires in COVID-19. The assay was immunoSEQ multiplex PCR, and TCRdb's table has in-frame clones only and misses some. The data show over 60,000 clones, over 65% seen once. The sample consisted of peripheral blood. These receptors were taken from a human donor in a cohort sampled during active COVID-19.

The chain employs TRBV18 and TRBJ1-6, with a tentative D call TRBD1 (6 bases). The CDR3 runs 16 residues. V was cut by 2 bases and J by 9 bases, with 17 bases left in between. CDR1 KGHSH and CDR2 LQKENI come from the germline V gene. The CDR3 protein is CASSPILQQGVSPLHF. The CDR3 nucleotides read TGTGCCAGCTCACCAATATTGCAACAGGGTGTTTCACCCCTCCACTTT.

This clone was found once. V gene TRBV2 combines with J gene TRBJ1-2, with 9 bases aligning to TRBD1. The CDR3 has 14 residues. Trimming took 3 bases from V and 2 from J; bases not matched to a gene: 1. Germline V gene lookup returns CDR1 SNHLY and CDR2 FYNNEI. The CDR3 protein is CASSDGQGNYGYTF. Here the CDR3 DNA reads TGTGCCAGCAGTGATGGACAGGGGAACTATGGCTACACCTTC.

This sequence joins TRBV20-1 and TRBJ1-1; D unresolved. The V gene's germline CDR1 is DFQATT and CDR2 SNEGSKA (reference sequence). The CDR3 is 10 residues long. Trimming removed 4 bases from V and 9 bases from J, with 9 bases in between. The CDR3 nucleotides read TGCAGTGCTATGAGGGTGCAAGCTTTCTTT. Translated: CSAMRVQAFF.

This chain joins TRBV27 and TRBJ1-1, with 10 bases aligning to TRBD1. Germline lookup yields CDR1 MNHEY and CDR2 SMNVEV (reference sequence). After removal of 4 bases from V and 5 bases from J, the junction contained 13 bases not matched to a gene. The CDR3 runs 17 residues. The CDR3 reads CASSSLLTGGLGTEAFF. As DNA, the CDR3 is TGTGCCAGCAGTTCCTTACTGACAGGGGGCTTGGGGACTGAAGCTTTCTTT.

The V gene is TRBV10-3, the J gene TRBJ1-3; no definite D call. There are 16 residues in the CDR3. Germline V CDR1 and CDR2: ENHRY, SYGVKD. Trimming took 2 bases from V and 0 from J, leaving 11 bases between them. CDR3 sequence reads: CAISESSSLSGNTIYF. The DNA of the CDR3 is TGTGCCATCAGTGAGAGCTCATCTCTCTCTGGAAACACCATATATTTT.

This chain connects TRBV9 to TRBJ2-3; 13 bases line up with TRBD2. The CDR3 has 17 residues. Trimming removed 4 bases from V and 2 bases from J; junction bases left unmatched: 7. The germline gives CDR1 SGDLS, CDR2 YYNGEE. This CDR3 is CASSPGLAGSTTDTQYF. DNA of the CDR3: TGTGCCAGCAGCCCGGGACTAGCGGGATCGACCACAGATACGCAGTATTTT.

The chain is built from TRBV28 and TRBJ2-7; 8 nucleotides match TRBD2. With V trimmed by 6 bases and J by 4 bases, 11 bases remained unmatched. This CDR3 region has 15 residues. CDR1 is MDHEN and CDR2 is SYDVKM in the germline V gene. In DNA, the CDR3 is TGTGCCAGCAGCGCCCCCGGGACTAGGTTTTACGAGCAGTACTTC. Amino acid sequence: CASSAPGTRFYEQYF.

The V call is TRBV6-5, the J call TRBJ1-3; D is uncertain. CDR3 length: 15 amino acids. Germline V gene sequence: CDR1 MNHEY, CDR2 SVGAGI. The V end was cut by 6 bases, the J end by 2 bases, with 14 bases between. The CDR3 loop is CASSPMDGAGNTIYF. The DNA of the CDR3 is TGTGCCAGCAGCCCCATGGACGGGGCTGGAAACACCATATATTTT.

In DNA form, the CDR3 reads TGCGCCAGCAGCGAACGGGGGGGGCTTAATGGCTACACCTTC. It translates to CASSERGGLNGYTF. The J gene is TRBJ1-2, the V gene TRBV4-1; the D gene is possibly TRBD1 (6 bases). The CDR3 loop spans 14 amino acids. CDR1 and CDR2 (germline): MGHRA, YSYEKL. Trimming shortened V by 5 bases and J by 6 bases, and 16 bases separated the two germline ends.

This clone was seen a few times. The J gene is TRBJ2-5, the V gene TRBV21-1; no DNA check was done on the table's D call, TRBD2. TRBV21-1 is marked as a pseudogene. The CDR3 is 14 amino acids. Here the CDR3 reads CASSNGGRLETQYF. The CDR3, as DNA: TGTGCCAGCAGCAACGGGGGTCGGTTGGAGACCCAGTACTTC.

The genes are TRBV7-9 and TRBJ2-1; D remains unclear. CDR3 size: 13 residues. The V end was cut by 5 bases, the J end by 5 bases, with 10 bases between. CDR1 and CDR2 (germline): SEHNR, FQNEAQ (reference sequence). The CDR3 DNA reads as TGTGCCAGCAGCATCGACTGGAACAATGAGCAGTTCTTC. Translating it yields CASSIDWNNEQFF.

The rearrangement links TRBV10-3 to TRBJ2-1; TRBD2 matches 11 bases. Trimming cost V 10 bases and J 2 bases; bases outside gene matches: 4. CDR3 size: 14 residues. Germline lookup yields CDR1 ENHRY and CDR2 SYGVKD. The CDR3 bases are TGTGCCACACTAGCGGGGGTTACCTACAATGAGCAGTTCTTC. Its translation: CATLAGVTYNEQFF.

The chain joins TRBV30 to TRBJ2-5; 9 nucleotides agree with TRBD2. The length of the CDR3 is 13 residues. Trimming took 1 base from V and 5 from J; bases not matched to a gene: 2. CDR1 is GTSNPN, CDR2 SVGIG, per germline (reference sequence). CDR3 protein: CAWSASGVETQYF. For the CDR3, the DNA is TGTGCCTGGAGTGCTAGCGGGGTGGAGACCCAGTACTTC.

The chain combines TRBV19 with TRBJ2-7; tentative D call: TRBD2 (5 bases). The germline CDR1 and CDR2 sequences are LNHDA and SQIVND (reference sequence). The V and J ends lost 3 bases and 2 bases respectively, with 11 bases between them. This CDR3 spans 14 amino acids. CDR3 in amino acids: CASSIQVRAYEQYF. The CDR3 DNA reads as TGTGCCAGTAGTATTCAGGTGCGGGCCTACGAGCAGTACTTC.

CDR3 nucleotide sequence: TGTGCCAGCGGGAGTGGGGACACTGAAGCTTTCTTT. Its translation is CASGSGDTEAFF. This chain joins TRBV6-6 and TRBJ1-1; D unclear. Germline V gene lookup returns CDR1 MNHNY and CDR2 SVGAGI (reference sequence). V lost 8 bases, J lost 3 bases, and 10 bases lay in between. The CDR3 has 12 residues.

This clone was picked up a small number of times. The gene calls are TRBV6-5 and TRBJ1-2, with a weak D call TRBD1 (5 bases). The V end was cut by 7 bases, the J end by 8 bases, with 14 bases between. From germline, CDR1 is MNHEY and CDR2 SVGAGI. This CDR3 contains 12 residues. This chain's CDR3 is CASIGGERGYTF. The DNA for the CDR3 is TGTGCCAGCATTGGGGGGGAACGGGGCTACACCTTC.

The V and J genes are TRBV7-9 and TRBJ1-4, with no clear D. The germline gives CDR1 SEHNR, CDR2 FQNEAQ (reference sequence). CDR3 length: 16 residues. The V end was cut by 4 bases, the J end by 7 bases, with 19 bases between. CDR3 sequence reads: CASSSPQTAFGEKLFF. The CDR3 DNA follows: TGTGCCAGCAGCTCTCCTCAGACTGCTTTCGGTGAAAAACTGTTTTTT.

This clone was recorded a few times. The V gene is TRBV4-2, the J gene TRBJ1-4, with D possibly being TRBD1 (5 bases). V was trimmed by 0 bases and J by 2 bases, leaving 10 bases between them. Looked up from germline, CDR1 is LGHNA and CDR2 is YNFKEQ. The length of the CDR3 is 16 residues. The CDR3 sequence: CASSQEGAGTNEKLFF. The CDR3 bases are TGTGCCAGCAGCCAAGAAGGGGCAGGCACTAATGAAAAACTGTTTTTT.